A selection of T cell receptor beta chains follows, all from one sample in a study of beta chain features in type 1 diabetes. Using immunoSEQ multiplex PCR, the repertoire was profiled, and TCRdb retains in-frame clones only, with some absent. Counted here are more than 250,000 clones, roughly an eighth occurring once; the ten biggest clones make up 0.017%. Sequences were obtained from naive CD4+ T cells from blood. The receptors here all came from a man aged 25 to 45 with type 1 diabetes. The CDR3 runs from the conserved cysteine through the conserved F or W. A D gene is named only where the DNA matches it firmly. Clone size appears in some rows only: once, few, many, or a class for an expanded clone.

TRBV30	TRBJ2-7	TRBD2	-	TGTGCCTGGGGCCTGGGACTAGCGGGACGCGAGCAGTACTTC	CAWGLGLAGREQYF
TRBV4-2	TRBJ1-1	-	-	TGTGCCAGCAGCCAAGACGGTGACACTGAAGCTTTCTTT	CASSQDGDTEAFF
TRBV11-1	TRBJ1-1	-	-	TGTGCCAGCAGCTCTCTAGGTGTAACTGAAGCTTTCTTT	CASSSLGVTEAFF
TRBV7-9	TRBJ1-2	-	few	TGTGCCAGCAGCTTTCAGGACAGAGCAGGCTACACCTTC	CASSFQDRAGYTF
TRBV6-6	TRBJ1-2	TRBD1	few	TGTGCCAGCAGTTACGCGACAGGGTATGGCTACACCTTC	CASSYATGYGYTF
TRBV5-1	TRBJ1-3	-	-	TGCGCCAGCAGCTTCGAGGACACCATATATTTT	CASSFEDTIYF
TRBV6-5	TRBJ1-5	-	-	TGTGCCAGCAGCCTCAGGCGTCAGCCCCAGCATTTT	CASSLRRQPQHF
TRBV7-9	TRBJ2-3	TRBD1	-	TGTGCCAGCAGCTTCGGCAGGGGGCTTGATACGCAGTATTTT	CASSFGRGLDTQYF
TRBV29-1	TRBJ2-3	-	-	TGCAGCGCCTGGACTGGGCACACAGATACGCAGTATTTT	CSAWTGHTDTQYF
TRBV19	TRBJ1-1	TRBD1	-	TGTGCCAGTAGTGGGGGACAGGCGGAAGCTTTCTTT	CASSGGQAEAFF
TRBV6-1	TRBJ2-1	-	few	TGTGCCAGCAGTGAGCCGATCCGTTTCAGTGAGCAGTTCTTC	CASSEPIRFSEQFF
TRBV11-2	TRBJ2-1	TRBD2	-	TGTGCCAGCAGCTTAGAAGGGTCGGGAGGTTCCCGCGGTGAGCAGTTCTTC	CASSLEGSGGSRGEQFF
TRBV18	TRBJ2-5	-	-	TGTGCCAGCTCACCGGAGGGGAGTGAGACCCAGTACTTC	CASSPEGSETQYF
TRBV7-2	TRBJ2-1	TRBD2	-	TGTGCCAGCAGCTTCGTGCGGGGGGATCGCAATGAGCAGTTCTTC	CASSFVRGDRNEQFF
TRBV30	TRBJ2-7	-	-	TGTGCCTGGGGGACAATAACCTACGAGCAGTACTTC	CAWGTITYEQYF
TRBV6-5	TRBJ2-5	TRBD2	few	TGTGCCAGCCGATTGGGACTAGGGTTGGAGACCCAGTACTTC	CASRLGLGLETQYF
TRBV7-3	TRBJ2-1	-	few	TGTGCCAGCAGGGTGGACAATTCCGGTGAGCAGTTCTTC	CASRVDNSGEQFF
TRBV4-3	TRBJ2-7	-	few	TGCGCCAGCAGCCCAAAACAGGGATGGGAGCAGTACTTC	CASSPKQGWEQYF
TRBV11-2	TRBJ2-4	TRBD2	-	TGTGCCAGTATAGCGGGGGTGGGGATAGGCATTCAGTACTTC	CASIAGVGIGIQYF
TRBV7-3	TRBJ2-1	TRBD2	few	TGTGCCAGCAGCTTCACCGGGACTACCAACAATGAGCAGTTCTTC	CASSFTGTTNNEQFF
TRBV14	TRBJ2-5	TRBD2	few	TGTGCCAGCAGCCAAGGAGGGCTAGCGGGAAACCAAGAGACCCAGTACTTC	CASSQGGLAGNQETQYF
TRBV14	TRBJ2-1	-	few	TGTGCCAGCAGCCAAAGTAGTGAGCAGTTCTTC	CASSQSSEQFF
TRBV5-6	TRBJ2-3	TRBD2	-	TGTGCCAGCAGGTGGACTAGCGGCACAGATACGCAGTATTTT	CASRWTSGTDTQYF
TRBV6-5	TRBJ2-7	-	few	TGTGCCAGCAGTTACAAAGAGGGAGGCTACGAGCAGTACTTC	CASSYKEGGYEQYF
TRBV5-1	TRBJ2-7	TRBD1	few	TGCGCCAGCAGCTTGTTGAGGACAGGGTCGATGGAGCAGTACTTC	CASSLLRTGSMEQYF
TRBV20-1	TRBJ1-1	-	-	TGCAGTGACAGGGATACTGAAGCTTTCTTT	CSDRDTEAFF
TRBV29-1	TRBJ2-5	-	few	TGCAGCGTTGATCGCCGGTTGAAGGAGACCCAGTACTTC	CSVDRRLKETQYF